Listed here are 20 T cell receptor beta chains from one sample, sequenced in a study of cytomegalovirus exposure and HLA in healthy donors. This PCR relied on a set of 60 Vbeta primers and 13 Jbeta primers. Repertoires were generated with immunoSEQ multiplex PCR, while TCRdb's copy carries only in-frame clones and drops some. The repertoire holds about 190,000 clones, approximately 84% seen once, with over 2% in the top ten. Input material: PBMCs. Source of these receptors: a woman aged 50 to 65 in good health and CMV-seropositive.

The gene calls are TRBV6-5 and TRBJ2-1; no reliable D call. CDR1 and CDR2 from the germline V gene are MNHEY and SVGAGI. Trimming removed 7 bases from V and 6 bases from J, with 19 bases in between. This CDR3 has 15 amino acids. CDR3 DNA: TGTGCCAGCAAATTTGGTGGCAGCGCCTTCAATGAGCAGTTCTTC. This sequence encodes CASKFGGSAFNEQFF.

This chain links TRBV28 with TRBJ2-1; D call uncertain. This CDR3 has 12 residues. Germline V gives CDR1 MDHEN, CDR2 SYDVKM. Trimming took off 3 bases at V and 8 bases at J, with 8 bases between the two ends. CDR3 loop: CASSFRLDEQFF. CDR3 in DNA: TGTGCCAGCAGTTTCCGGTTGGATGAGCAGTTCTTC.

The rearrangement joins TRBV28 to TRBJ1-1; D not resolved. This CDR3 comprises 14 residues. Per germline, CDR1 MDHEN and CDR2 SYDVKM. V lost 2 bases to trimming and J lost 0 bases, with 7 bases between them. The CDR3 DNA sequence: TGTGCCAGCAGTTTAACTATTATGAACACTGAAGCTTTCTTT. Encoded protein: CASSLTIMNTEAFF.

This clone was detected once. This chain uses TRBV28 with TRBJ2-2; 7 nucleotides align to TRBD1. The CDR3 extends over 15 amino acids. The germline CDR1 and CDR2 sequences are MDHEN and SYDVKM. V lost 6 bases to trimming and J lost 1 base; unmatched junction nucleotides: 5. Written as DNA, the CDR3 is TGTGCCAGCAGCTCGACAGGGAGGAACACCGGGGAGCTGTTTTTT. Translated: CASSSTGRNTGELFF.

The J gene is TRBJ2-5, the V gene TRBV7-8, with 8 bases aligning to TRBD1. Germline V gene data show CDR1 as SGHVS and CDR2 as FQNEAQ. The CDR3 consists of 15 residues. Trimming took 5 bases from V and 6 from J; bases not matched to a gene: 11. The DNA of the CDR3 is TGTGCCAGCAGCGATAGATGGACAGGGCGTCAGACCCAGTACTTC. Amino acids: CASSDRWTGRQTQYF.

This clone appeared a few times. J is TRBJ1-1 and V is TRBV7-9; the match to TRBD1 covers 8 bases. Germline V CDR1 and CDR2: SEHNR, FQNEAQ (reference sequence). J lost 7 bases, V lost 4 bases, and 2 bases had no gene match. The CDR3 runs to 12 residues. The CDR3 here is CASSWTGNEAFF. CDR3 nucleotide sequence: TGTGCCAGCAGCTGGACAGGGAATGAAGCTTTCTTT.

The rearrangement joins TRBV11-2 to TRBJ1-1; no firm D call. The CDR3 runs 13 residues. Trimming shortened V by 5 bases and J by 0 bases, and 7 bases separated the two germline ends. Germline CDR1 is SGHAT and CDR2 is FQNNGV. The chain's CDR3 is CASSRDMNTEAFF. The CDR3 DNA reads as TGTGCCAGCAGCCGGGATATGAACACTGAAGCTTTCTTT.

In this sample, this clone turned up once. Other DNA sequences in the sample encode the same CDR3. The chain combines TRBV7-6 with TRBJ1-2; a weak D match, TRBD1 (5 bases). Germline values: CDR1 SGHVS, CDR2 FNYEAQ. The CDR3 covers 13 residues. The V end was cut by 2 bases, the J end by 6 bases, with 10 bases between. The CDR3 DNA follows: TGTGCCAGCAGCTTACAACAGGATCATGGCTACACCTTC. Translating it yields CASSLQQDHGYTF.

The chain combines TRBV6-5 with TRBJ2-7; TRBD2 might be the D (5 bases). Germline V lookup: CDR1 MNHEY, CDR2 SVGAGI. V lost 0 bases to trimming and J lost 1 base, with 7 bases between them. This CDR3 comprises 14 residues. DNA for the CDR3: TGTGCCAGCAGTTACTCTGAGGGTTCCTACGAGCAGTACTTC. This gives the protein CASSYSEGSYEQYF.

In its sample, this clone was seen a few times. CDR3 DNA sequence: TGTGCCAGCAGCTCGGAAACAGGGGGGAAGTCTAATGAAAAACTGTTTTTT. It encodes CASSSETGGKSNEKLFF. The chain carries TRBV5-4 and TRBJ1-4; TRBD1 matches 8 bases. Looked up from germline, CDR1 is SGHNT and CDR2 is YYREEE (reference sequence). The CDR3 runs 17 residues. V gave up 3 bases and J gave up 3 bases; unmatched junction bases: 10. Full variable domain (missing parts from reference TRBV5-4 and TRBJ1-4): ETGVTQSPTHLIKTRGQQVTLRCSSQSGHNTVSWYQQALGQGPQFIFQYYREEENGRGNFPPRFSGLQFPNYSSELNVNALELDDSALYLCASSSETGGKSNEKLFFGSGTQLSVL.

The CDR3 loop is CASGGLKGAGKETQYF. The CDR3 region has the DNA TGTGCCAGCGGGGGATTGAAGGGGGCGGGGAAAGAGACCCAGTACTTC. V gene TRBV28 combines with J gene TRBJ2-5; TRBD1 is a possible D gene (7 bases). This CDR3 contains 16 residues. Deletions cut 8 bases from V and 3 bases from J, with 22 bases between. Germline values: CDR1 MDHEN, CDR2 SYDVKM.

This chain joins TRBV11-2 and TRBJ2-2, with 8 positions matching TRBD2. With V trimmed by 0 bases and J by 8 bases, 14 bases remained unmatched. This CDR3 comprises 18 residues. Germline V gives CDR1 SGHAT, CDR2 FQNNGV. Here the CDR3 reads CASSLDPPGLANVGELFF. In DNA form, the CDR3 reads TGTGCCAGCAGCTTAGATCCCCCCGGACTAGCAAACGTAGGGGAGCTGTTTTTT. The whole variable domain, filled in from reference TRBV11-2 and TRBJ2-2, reads EAGVAQSPRYKIIEKRQSVAFWCNPISGHATLYWYQQILGQGPKLLIQFQNNGVVDDSQLPKDRFSAERLKGVDSTLKIQPAKLEDSAVYLCASSLDPPGLANVGELFFGEGSRLTVL.

V is TRBV10-3 and J is TRBJ1-3; TRBD1 aligns across 7 bases. The CDR3 is 16 residues long. With 4 bases clipped from V and 5 bases from J, the junction kept 11 bases outside the gene matches. CDR1 is ENHRY and CDR2 is SYGVKD in the germline V gene. The chain's CDR3 is CAISGLRTGGRNTIYF. The DNA for the CDR3 is TGTGCCATCAGTGGCTTGAGGACAGGCGGTAGAAACACCATATATTTT.

The chain has TRBV6-1 and TRBJ2-7, with TRBD2 as a possible D gene (5 bases). The CDR3 spans 15 residues. The V gene lost 3 bases and the J gene lost 3 bases, with 15 bases spanning the gap. CDR1 is MNHNS, CDR2 SASEGT, per germline. The CDR3 DNA sequence: TGTGCCAGCAGTGAGGTATCTAGCAGCAGCTACGAGCAGTACTTC. This translates into CASSEVSSSSYEQYF.

The chain couples TRBV7-2 to TRBJ2-5, with 10 nucleotides matching TRBD2. The J segment lost 5 bases and the V segment lost 1 base, leaving 13 bases of the junction unmatched. CDR3 size: 18 residues. CDR1 and CDR2 from the germline V gene are SGHTA and FQGNSA. The chain's CDR3 is CASSLGLLAGASGETQYF. Here the CDR3 DNA reads TGTGCCAGCAGCTTAGGCTTGCTAGCGGGGGCAAGTGGGGAGACCCAGTACTTC.

Only a few counts were recorded for this clone. The gene calls are TRBV7-2 and TRBJ2-7; D may be TRBD1 (5 bases). The CDR3 totals 14 residues. The V end was cut by 5 bases, the J end by 5 bases, with 16 bases between. Looked up from germline, CDR1 is SGHTA and CDR2 is FQGNSA. In nucleotides, the CDR3 is TGTGCCAGCAGCCTGCAGGGCTTTAGTAACGAGCAGTACTTC. Translation gives CASSLQGFSNEQYF.

The chain combines TRBV18 with TRBJ1-2, with 10 bases matching TRBD1. Germline CDR1 is KGHSH and CDR2 is LQKENI. This CDR3 spans 15 amino acids. V lost 1 base, J lost 7 bases, and 6 bases stayed unmatched. In DNA, the CDR3 is TGTGCCAGCTCACCACTTGGGACAGGGGACGTTGGCTACACCTTC. Translated, it gives CASSPLGTGDVGYTF.

The CDR3 loop reads CASSYRDEQYF. CDR3 coding DNA: TGTGCCAGTAGTTACAGGGACGAGCAGTACTTC. The genes are TRBV19 and TRBJ2-7, with D perhaps TRBD1 (6 bases). Germline V gives CDR1 LNHDA, CDR2 SQIVND (reference sequence). The CDR3 runs 11 residues. V dropped 5 bases and J dropped 5 bases, with 7 bases sitting between them. The full variable domain, completed using reference TRBV19 and TRBJ2-7, is DGGITQSPKYLFRKEGQNVTLSCEQNLNHDAMYWYRQDPGQGLRLIYYSQIVNDFQKGDIAEGYSVSREKKESFPLTVTSAQKNPTAFYLCASSYRDEQYFGPGTRLTVT.

The CDR3 region has the DNA TGTGCCAGCAGTTACTCTTCCGGAGGAGGGCAAGAGACCCAGTACTTC. It codes for CASSYSSGGGQETQYF. The V call is TRBV6-6, the J call TRBJ2-5; a possible D gene is TRBD2 (6 bases). Germline loops: CDR1 MNHNY, CDR2 SVGAGI (reference sequence). With 0 bases removed from V and 2 bases from J, the gap between germline ends came to 13 bases. The CDR3 is made up of 16 amino acids.

The CDR3 DNA reads as TGTGCCTGGAGTACGGGACTAGCGGGGAAAAACATTCAGTACTTC. The encoded protein is CAWSTGLAGKNIQYF. The chain joins TRBV30 to TRBJ2-4; 13 bases fit TRBD2. The ends lost 2 bases at V and 4 bases at J; junction bases unmatched: 2. Germline V gene lookup returns CDR1 GTSNPN and CDR2 SVGIG (reference sequence). The CDR3 covers 15 residues. Supplemented by reference TRBV30 and TRBJ2-4, the full variable domain reads SQTIHQWPATLVQPVGSPLSLECTVEGTSNPNLYWYRQAAGRGLQLLFYSVGIGQISSEVPQNLSASRPQDRQFILSSKKLLLSDSGFYLCAWSTGLAGKNIQYFGAGTRLSVL.